The T cell receptor beta chain described here comes from a study of prognosis after radiotherapy for stage I lung cancer. Study details: All of the patients with non-small cell lung cancer, including about seven who had refused surgery, were considered to be medically inoperable.

TCR beta CDR3 amplification from genomic DNA was performed by two-round multiplex PCR. Primers (each specific to one TRBV or TRBJ gene) were used in first-round PCR. Each CDR3 protein gets one entry after TCRdb re-called the multiplex PCR reads with MiXCR. The sample lists over 25,000 distinct CDR3 sequences; just over 45% were seen once. Study-wide points: Tumor specificity was not determined for the expanded TCR clones.

CDR3 length equals 20 residues. CDR1 is LNHDA, CDR2 SQIVND, per germline (reference sequence). Trimming stripped 2 bases from V and 0 bases from J, with 20 bases between. This clonotype is categorized as medium-sized (0.01 to 0.1%). Its antigen is still unknown. The rearrangement links TRBV19 to TRBJ1-6; D perhaps matches TRBD1 (5 bases). The receptor was derived from a donor older than 45 with non-small cell lung cancer. The sample was PBMCs, taken before or after stereotactic body radiation therapy (not recorded which). The CDR3 DNA sequence: TGTGCCAGTAGTATAAGGGGACCTCCGGCCGGTAGCTCCTATAATTCACCCCTCCACTTT. Amino acid sequence: CASSIRGPPAGSSYNSPLHF.